Below are 15 T cell receptor beta chains sequenced from a single sample in a study of CD8 T cells in Susac syndrome. When the RNA was reverse transcribed, random hexamers were used with an input of about 0.45 to 1 ug. Each CDR3 protein is one row after TCRdb ran MiXCR on the immunoSEQ multiplex PCR reads. The sample holds roughly 330,000 distinct CDR3 sequences; just over 90% are singletons and the top ten take roughly 0.064%. The sample was CD4+ T cells from PBMCs. These receptors all stem from a human donor with multiple sclerosis.

This clonotype was observed a handful of times. CDR3 sequence: CAWSTPDRGLVEAFF. Written as DNA, the CDR3 is TGTGCCTGGAGTACCCCGGACAGGGGGCTTGTTGAAGCTTTCTTT. J is TRBJ1-1 and V is TRBV30; 11 bases are shared with TRBD1. Germline trimming cut 2 bases from V and 7 bases from J; bases unmatched to any gene: 9. Germline assignment: CDR1 GTSNPN and CDR2 SVGIG (reference sequence). The CDR3 is 15 residues long.

V and J are TRBV20-1 and TRBJ1-5; 9 positions match TRBD1. Trimming removed 6 bases from V and 2 bases from J; junction bases left unmatched: 11. The CDR3 is 16 amino acids. Germline V gene lookup returns CDR1 DFQATT and CDR2 SNEGSKA (reference sequence). The CDR3 spells CSASETGGLGNQPQHF. CDR3 coding DNA: TGCAGTGCCTCCGAGACAGGGGGGCTTGGCAATCAGCCCCAGCATTTT.

The V and J genes are TRBV7-2 and TRBJ2-7; 14 positions match TRBD2. The CDR3 consists of 17 residues. Germline loops: CDR1 SGHTA, CDR2 FQGNSA. The ends lost 6 bases at V and 3 bases at J; junction bases unmatched: 10. The CDR3 protein is CASSYSGTSGSVYEQYF. The CDR3 DNA sequence: TGTGCCAGCAGTTATTCCGGGACTAGCGGGAGTGTCTACGAGCAGTACTTC.

The chain employs TRBV12-3 or TRBV12-4 and TRBJ2-6; TRBD1 matches at 11 bases. V shed 6 bases, J shed 0 bases, and the junction held 10 bases outside the gene matches. This CDR3 comprises 19 residues. The CDR3 DNA sequence: TGTGCCAGCAGCCCCACCCCCGGGACAGGGGGCTCTGGGGCCAACGTCCTGACTTTC. Residues: CASSPTPGTGGSGANVLTF.

The chain employs TRBV5-1 and TRBJ1-1; D remains unclear. The CDR3 loop spans 14 amino acids. V lost 0 bases and J lost 3, with 9 bases in between. Per the germline V gene, CDR1 is SGHRS and CDR2 is YFSETQ. In DNA, the CDR3 is TGCGCCAGCAGCTTGGGGTATAGGGACACTGAAGCTTTCTTT. Residues: CASSLGYRDTEAFF.

The V gene is TRBV4-1, the J gene TRBJ2-5; D not certain. There are 15 residues in the CDR3. Germline V gene data show CDR1 as MGHRA and CDR2 as YSYEKL. V gave up 1 base and J gave up 7 bases, with 16 bases separating them. The CDR3: CASSQGETAIGTQYF. The CDR3 nucleotides are TGCGCCAGCAGCCAAGGGGAAACTGCCATCGGGACCCAGTACTTC.

The CDR3 here is CASSTSGAKNIQYF. CDR3 nucleotides: TGTGCCAGCAGTACATCGGGAGCCAAAAACATTCAGTACTTC. The chain uses TRBV7-9 and TRBJ2-4; D is ambiguous. Trimming shortened V by 6 bases and J by 0 bases, and 9 bases separated the two germline ends. Germline V gene lookup returns CDR1 SEHNR and CDR2 FQNEAQ (reference sequence). This CDR3 has 14 residues.

The chain has TRBV5-6 and TRBJ2-2; 10 bases agree with TRBD2. The germline gives CDR1 SGHDT, CDR2 YYEEEE. This CDR3 has 17 amino acids. Losses at the gene ends were 0 bases for V and 5 bases for J; bases not matched to a gene: 7. CDR3 residues: CASSLGTGLASTGELFF. CDR3 sequence (DNA): TGTGCCAGCAGCTTGGGCACGGGACTAGCGTCGACCGGGGAGCTGTTTTTT.

For the CDR3, the DNA is TGTGCCAGCGGGGTCTTCTTGAACACCGGGGAGCTGTTTTTT. Encoded protein: CASGVFLNTGELFF. The chain links TRBV27 to TRBJ2-2; no definite D call. V was clipped by 8 bases and J by 1 base, with 11 bases between them. CDR1 MNHEY and CDR2 SMNVEV come from the germline V gene (reference sequence). This CDR3 has 14 residues.

The gene calls are TRBV29-1 and TRBJ2-2, with 9 nucleotides matching TRBD2. This CDR3 contains 19 residues. J lost 2 bases, V lost 7 bases, and 20 bases had no gene match. Germline CDR1 is SQVTM and CDR2 is ANQGSEA. CDR3 nucleotide sequence: TGCAGCGCCGTTAGTAGGGGGCTAGCGGGATTAGGAAACACCGGGGAGCTGTTTTTT. Translated: CSAVSRGLAGLGNTGELFF.

The chain links TRBV5-1 to TRBJ2-2; 16 bases line up with TRBD2. Looked up from germline, CDR1 is SGHRS and CDR2 is YFSETQ. The junction had 15 bases not matched to a gene; V was cut back by 3 bases and J by 4 bases. The CDR3 runs to 21 residues. The CDR3 coding sequence is TGCGCCAGCAGCTGGCTCCCCGGGACTAGCGGGAGGGCCGAAGGCACCGGGGAGCTGTTTTTT. Protein: CASSWLPGTSGRAEGTGELFF.

The chain combines TRBV29-1 with TRBJ1-1, with D possibly matching TRBD1 (5 bases). This CDR3 region has 12 residues. Between the trimmed V and J ends, which lost 6 bases and 4 bases, there was a span of 12 bases. Germline V gene sequence: CDR1 SQVTM, CDR2 ANQGSEA. In nucleotides, the CDR3 is TGCAGCGTCAGCGGGGGGGGCACTGAAGCTTTCTTT. This gives the protein CSVSGGGTEAFF. Based on the CDR3 plus reference TRBV29-1 and TRBJ1-1, the full variable domain is SAVISQKPSRDICQRGTSLTIQCQVDSQVTMMFWYRQQPGQSLTLIATANQGSEATYESGFVIDKFPISRPNLTFSTLTVSNMSPEDSSIYLCSVSGGGTEAFFGQGTRLTVV.

This chain uses TRBV5-6 with TRBJ1-2, with a weak D call TRBD1 (6 bases). Trimming cost V 3 bases and J 0 bases, with 12 bases left between them. This CDR3 has 15 residues. The germline CDR1 and CDR2 sequences are SGHDT and YYEEEE. CDR3 in amino acids: CASSSQGRANYGYTF. In nucleotides, the CDR3 is TGTGCCAGCAGCTCGCAGGGGAGAGCTAACTATGGCTACACCTTC.

The chain uses TRBV20-1 and TRBJ2-7; 12 bases line up with TRBD2. The CDR3 consists of 15 residues. After removal of 4 bases from V and 2 bases from J, the junction contained 6 bases not matched to a gene. Germline V gives CDR1 DFQATT, CDR2 SNEGSKA (reference sequence). DNA of the CDR3: TGCAGTGCTACCACACTAGCGGGGGGAACCTACGAGCAGTACTTC. It encodes CSATTLAGGTYEQYF.

The chain joins TRBV5-1 to TRBJ2-1; TRBD1 matches 10 bases. The CDR3 covers 15 residues. Germline trimming cut 2 bases from V and 4 bases from J; bases unmatched to any gene: 3. The germline CDR1 and CDR2 sequences are SGHRS and YFSETQ. The CDR3: CASSFSGQGYNEQFF. The DNA of the CDR3 is TGCGCCAGCAGCTTCTCGGGACAGGGGTACAATGAGCAGTTCTTC. Using reference TRBV5-1 and TRBJ2-1 for the parts outside the CDR3, the full variable domain is KAGVTQTPRYLIKTRGQQVTLSCSPISGHRSVSWYQQTPGQGLQFLFEYFSETQRNKGNFPGRFSGRQFSNSRSEMNVSTLELGDSALYLCASSFSGQGYNEQFFGPGTRLTVL.